The rows below give T cell receptor beta chains drawn from one sample of a study of metastatic and nonmetastatic thyroid tumors. With MiXCR, TCRdb reprocessed the PCR reads. The data hold 3,700 or so clones, with roughly 37% observed a single time. The sequenced sample was tumor tissue. Receptor source: a male donor with papillary thyroid cancer or a benign thyroid nodule (not recorded which). Some clones in this sample may be carry-over from other donors' samples. The CDR3 runs from the conserved cysteine through the conserved F or W. Each record gives: J gene, V gene, CDR3 length, CDR3 protein.

TRBJ2-1,TRBV28,15,CASSWLAGADNEQFF
TRBJ2-3,TRBV28,15,CASSLPGGRTDTQYF
TRBJ1-1,TRBV3-1,14,CASRDRGMNTEAFF
TRBJ2-5,TRBV28,14,CASSSAQGSETQYF
TRBJ1-1,TRBV27,13,CASKRQGGTEAFF
TRBJ2-1,TRBV19,17,CATAGLAGRDSYNEQFF
TRBJ2-1,TRBV6-1,15,CASRDRPSSYNEQFF
TRBJ1-2,TRBV20-1,13,CSADPTGIYGYTF
TRBJ1-2,TRBV6-1,14,CASTTSWSDYGYTF
TRBJ2-1,TRBV28,20,CASSLKQTSGRRRSYNEQFF
TRBJ2-7,TRBV4-1,14,CASSQEDRGHEQYF
TRBJ2-1,TRBV19,16,CASSIGVATLFNEQFF
TRBJ2-1,TRBV10-3,17,CAISELNPGQKNNEQFF
TRBJ1-2,TRBV27,13,CASSLSRGSRYTF
TRBJ2-2,TRBV12-3/TRBV12-4,17,CASSLGGPTGNTGELFF
TRBJ2-2,TRBV28,14,CASSLLVITGELFF
TRBJ2-7,TRBV27,15,CASIGTSGRANEQYF
TRBJ2-2,TRBV7-8,13,CASSLGGLGELFF
TRBJ1-6,TRBV28,12,CASSGWGVPLHF
TRBJ1-6,TRBV6-2/TRBV6-3,15,CASSYSAALGSPLHF
TRBJ1-6,TRBV28,15,CASKLRPQGNSPLHF
TRBJ2-3,TRBV20-1,15,CSALERESSADTQYF
TRBJ2-3,TRBV3-1,16,CASSHWTSGSTDTQYF
TRBJ1-5,TRBV5-6,14,CASSPEGSNQPQHF
TRBJ1-3,TRBV12-3/TRBV12-4,14,CASSSRTAGNTIYF
TRBJ2-7,TRBV20-1,14,CSAPGTSVVYEQYF
TRBJ1-1,TRBV28,16,CASSFGDRREFTEAFF
TRBJ2-1,TRBV20-1,12,CSAKALYNEQFF
TRBJ2-7,TRBV28,14,CASEGRPTPYEQYF
TRBJ1-2,TRBV5-1,14,CASSLDPVARGYTF
TRBJ2-6,TRBV7-9,13,CASSRQGTDVLTF
TRBJ1-5,TRBV19,14,CASNPGVVGQPQHF
TRBJ2-3,TRBV6-1,13,CASSPGGTDTQYF
TRBJ2-1,TRBV7-3,15,CASSLRQGGYNEQFF
TRBJ1-5,TRBV6-1,13,CASRGTGYQPQHF
TRBJ2-1,TRBV7-2,12,CASSLSQRSQFF
TRBJ1-1,TRBV6-1,15,CASSEDPGTLPEAFF
TRBJ2-1,TRBV5-1,12,CASSQTGLWKFF
TRBJ2-2,TRBV5-1,14,CASRGQGYTGELFF
TRBJ1-1,TRBV28,17,CASSQVWDRAKRTEAFF
TRBJ2-1,TRBV27,16,CASRTPLGGTGNEQFF
TRBJ2-3,TRBV11-3,14,CASSVVGYTDTQYF
TRBJ2-1,TRBV6-5,14,CASSYGGTNNEQFF
TRBJ2-3,TRBV6-1,12,CASSTEGLAQYF
TRBJ2-3,TRBV20-1,12,CSARQGSDTQYF
TRBJ2-7,TRBV3-1,15,CASSPDPGPYYEQYF
TRBJ2-1,TRBV11-1,16,CASSLARGGSYNEQFF
TRBJ2-1,TRBV24-1,11,CATGINNEQFF
TRBJ1-1,TRBV7-8,17,CASSPSGGTRGFAEAFF